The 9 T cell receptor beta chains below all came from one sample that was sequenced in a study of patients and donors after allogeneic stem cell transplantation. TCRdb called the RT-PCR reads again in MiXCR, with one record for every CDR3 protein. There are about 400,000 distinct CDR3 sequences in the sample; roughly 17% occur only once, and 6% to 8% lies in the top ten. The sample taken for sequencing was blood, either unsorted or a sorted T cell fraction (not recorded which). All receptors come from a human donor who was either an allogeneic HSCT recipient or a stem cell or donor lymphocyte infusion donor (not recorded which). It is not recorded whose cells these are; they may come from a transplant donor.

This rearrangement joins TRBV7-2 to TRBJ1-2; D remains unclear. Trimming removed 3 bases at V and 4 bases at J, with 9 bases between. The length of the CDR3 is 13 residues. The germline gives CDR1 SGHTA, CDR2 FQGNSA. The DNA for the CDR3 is TGTGCCAGCAGCTTTTTTATACTCTATGGCTACACCTTC. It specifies CASSFFILYGYTF. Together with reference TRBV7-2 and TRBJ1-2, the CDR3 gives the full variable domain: GAGVSQSPSNKVTEKGKDVELRCDPISGHTALYWYRQSLGQGLEFLIYFQGNSAPDKSGLPSDRFSAERTGGSVSTLTIQRTQQEDSAVYLCASSFFILYGYTFGSGTRLTVV.

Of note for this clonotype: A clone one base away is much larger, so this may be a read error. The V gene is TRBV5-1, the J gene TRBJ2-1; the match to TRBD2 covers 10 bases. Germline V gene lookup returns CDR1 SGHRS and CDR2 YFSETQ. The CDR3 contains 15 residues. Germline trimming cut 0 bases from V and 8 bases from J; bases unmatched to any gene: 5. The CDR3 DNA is TGCGCCAGCAGCTTGGAGGCTAGCGGGAGCTATGAGCAGTTCTTC. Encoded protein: CASSLEASGSYEQFF.

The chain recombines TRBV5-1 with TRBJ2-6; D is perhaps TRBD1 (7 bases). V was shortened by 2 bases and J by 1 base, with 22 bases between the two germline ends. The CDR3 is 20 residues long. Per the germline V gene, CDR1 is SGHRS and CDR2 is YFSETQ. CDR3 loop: CASSFFFQAGGPSGANVLTF. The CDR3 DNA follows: TGCGCCAGCAGCTTCTTCTTTCAAGCAGGGGGGCCATCTGGGGCCAACGTCCTGACTTTC.

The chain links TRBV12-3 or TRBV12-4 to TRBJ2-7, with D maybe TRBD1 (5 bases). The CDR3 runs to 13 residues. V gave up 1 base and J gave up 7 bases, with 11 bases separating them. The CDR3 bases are TGTGCCAGCAGTTTAGGAGGCAGGGATGAGCAGTACTTC. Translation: CASSLGGRDEQYF.

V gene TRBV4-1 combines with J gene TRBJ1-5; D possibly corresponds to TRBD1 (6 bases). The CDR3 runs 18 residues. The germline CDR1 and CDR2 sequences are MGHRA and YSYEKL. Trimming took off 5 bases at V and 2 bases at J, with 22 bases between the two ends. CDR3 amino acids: CASSFRQMRGGGNQPQHF. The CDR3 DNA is TGCGCCAGCAGCTTCAGACAAATGAGGGGGGGAGGCAATCAGCCCCAGCATTTT.

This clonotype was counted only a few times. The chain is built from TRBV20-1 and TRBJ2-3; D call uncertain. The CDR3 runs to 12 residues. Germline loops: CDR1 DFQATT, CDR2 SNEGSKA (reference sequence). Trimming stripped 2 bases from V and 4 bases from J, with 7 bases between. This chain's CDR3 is CSARNLPDTQYF. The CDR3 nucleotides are TGCAGTGCTAGAAATCTTCCAGATACGCAGTATTTT.

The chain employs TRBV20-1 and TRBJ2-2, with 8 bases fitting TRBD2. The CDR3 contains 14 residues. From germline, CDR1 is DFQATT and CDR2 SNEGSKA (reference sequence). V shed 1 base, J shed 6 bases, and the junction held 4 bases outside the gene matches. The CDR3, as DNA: TGCAGTGCTAGAGTAGCGGGACCGCCCGGGGAGCTGTTTTTT. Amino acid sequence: CSARVAGPPGELFF.

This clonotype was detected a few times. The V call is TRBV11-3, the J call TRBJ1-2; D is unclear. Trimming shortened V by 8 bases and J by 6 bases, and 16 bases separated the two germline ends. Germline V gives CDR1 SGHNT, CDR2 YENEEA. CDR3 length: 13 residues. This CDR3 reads CASSYTGRNGYTF. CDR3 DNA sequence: TGTGCCAGCTCTTACACTGGGAGGAATGGCTACACCTTC. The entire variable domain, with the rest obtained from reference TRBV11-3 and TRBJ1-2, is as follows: EAGVVQSPRYKIIEKKQPVAFWCNPISGHNTLYWYLQNLGQGPELLIRYENEEAVDDSQLPKDRFSAERLKGVDSTLKIQPAELGDSAVYLCASSYTGRNGYTFGSGTRLTVV.

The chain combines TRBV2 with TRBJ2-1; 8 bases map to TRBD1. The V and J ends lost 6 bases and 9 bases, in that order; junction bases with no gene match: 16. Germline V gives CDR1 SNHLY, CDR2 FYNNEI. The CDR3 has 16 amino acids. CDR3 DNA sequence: TGTGCCAGCAGCGCAAGTAGTGGCAGGGGGCATGGTGAGCAGTTCTTC. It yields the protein CASSASSGRGHGEQFF.